The present entry profiles one T cell receptor beta chain with its context. Its cognate antigen is unknown. Each of the CD4+ naive, central memory, regulatory and stem cell-like memory populations was sorted via CD45RO/CCR7/CD25/CD127/CD95/CD27. Each population that was sorted was more than 98% pure. This sample stems from a study of beta chain features in type 1 diabetes. General study points: Among patients with Type 1 diabetes, TCRB CDR3s were moderately but significantly shorter in every one of the four CD4+ subsets. Whatever favoring of shorter templates PCR might show would apply equally to patients and controls.

Every bit of the isolated RNA underwent reverse transcription, so sequencing read expressed TCRB transcripts. Assay: immunoSEQ multiplex PCR; the TCRdb copy retains only in-frame clones and omits some. The table lists approximately 260,000 clones, 20% of them singletons. The sequencing input was naive CD4+ T cells from blood. The sequence was collected from a woman in her forties with type 1 diabetes.

The CDR3 loop is CASSPPGQDMNTEAFF. As DNA, the CDR3 is TGTGCCAGCTCACCACCGGGACAGGACATGAACACTGAAGCTTTCTTT. The chain is built from TRBV18 and TRBJ1-1, with 8 bases identical to TRBD1. The CDR3 is made up of 16 amino acids. Germline values: CDR1 KGHSH, CDR2 LQKENI. Trimming at V came to 0 bases and at J to 0 bases, leaving 3 bases not matched to a gene.